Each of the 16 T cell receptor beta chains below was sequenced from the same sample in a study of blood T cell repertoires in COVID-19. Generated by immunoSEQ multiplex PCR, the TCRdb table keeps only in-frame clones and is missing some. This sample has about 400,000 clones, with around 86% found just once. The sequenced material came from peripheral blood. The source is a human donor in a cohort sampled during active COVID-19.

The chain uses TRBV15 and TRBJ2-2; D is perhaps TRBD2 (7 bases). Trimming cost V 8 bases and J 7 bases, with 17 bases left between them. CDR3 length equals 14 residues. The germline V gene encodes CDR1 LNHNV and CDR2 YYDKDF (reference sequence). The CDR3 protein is CATRRGAQIGELFF. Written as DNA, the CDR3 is TGTGCCACCCGCCGGGGGGCCCAGATCGGGGAGCTGTTTTTT. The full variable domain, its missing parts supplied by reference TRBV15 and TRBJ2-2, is DAMVIQNPRYQVTQFGKPVTLSCSQTLNHNVMYWYQQKSSQAPKLLFHYYDKDFNNEADTPDNFQSRRPNTSFCFLDIRSPGLGDTAMYLCATRRGAQIGELFFGEGSRLTVL.

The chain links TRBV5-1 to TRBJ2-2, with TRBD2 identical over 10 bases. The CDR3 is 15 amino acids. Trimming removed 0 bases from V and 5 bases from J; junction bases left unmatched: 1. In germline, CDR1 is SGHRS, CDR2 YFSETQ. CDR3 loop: CASSLEAGGTGELFF. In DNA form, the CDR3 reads TGCGCCAGCAGCTTGGAAGCGGGAGGGACCGGGGAGCTGTTTTTT.

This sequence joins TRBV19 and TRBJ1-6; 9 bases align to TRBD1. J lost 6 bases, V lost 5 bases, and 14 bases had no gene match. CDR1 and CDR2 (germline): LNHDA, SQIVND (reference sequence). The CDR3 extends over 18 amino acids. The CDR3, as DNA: TGTGCCAGTAGTTTGACCCACAGGGGACAGGGTCTTAATTCACCCCTCCACTTT. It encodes CASSLTHRGQGLNSPLHF.

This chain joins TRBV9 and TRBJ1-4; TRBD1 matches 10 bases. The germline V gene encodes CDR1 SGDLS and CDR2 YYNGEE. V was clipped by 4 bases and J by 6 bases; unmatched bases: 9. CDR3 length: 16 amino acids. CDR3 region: CASSQTGTGDYEKLFF. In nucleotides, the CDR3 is TGTGCCAGCAGCCAAACCGGGACAGGGGATTATGAAAAACTGTTTTTT.

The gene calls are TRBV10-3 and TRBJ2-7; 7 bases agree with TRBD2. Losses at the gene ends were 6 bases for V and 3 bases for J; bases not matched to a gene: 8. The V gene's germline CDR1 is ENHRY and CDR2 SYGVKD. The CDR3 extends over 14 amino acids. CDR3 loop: CAIRPSGKSYEQYF. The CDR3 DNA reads TGTGCCATCAGACCTAGCGGAAAGAGCTACGAGCAGTACTTC.

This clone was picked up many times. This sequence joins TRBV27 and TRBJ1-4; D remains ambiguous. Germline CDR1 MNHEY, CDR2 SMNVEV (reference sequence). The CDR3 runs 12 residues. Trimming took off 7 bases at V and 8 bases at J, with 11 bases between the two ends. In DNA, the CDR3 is TGTGCCAGCATGACTACGGGGGAAAAACTGTTTTTT. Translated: CASMTTGEKLFF. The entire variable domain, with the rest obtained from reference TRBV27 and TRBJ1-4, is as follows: EAQVTQNPRYLITVTGKKLTVTCSQNMNHEYMSWYRQDPGLGLRQIYYSMNVEVTDKGDVPEGYKVSRKEKRNFPLILESPSPNQTSLYFCASMTTGEKLFFGSGTQLSVL.

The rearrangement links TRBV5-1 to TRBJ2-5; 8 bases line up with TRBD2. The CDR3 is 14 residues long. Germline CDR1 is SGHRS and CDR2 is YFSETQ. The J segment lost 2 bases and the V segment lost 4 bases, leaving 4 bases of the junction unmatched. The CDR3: CASSLSGAQETQYF. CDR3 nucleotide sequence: TGCGCCAGCAGCCTTAGCGGGGCTCAAGAGACCCAGTACTTC.

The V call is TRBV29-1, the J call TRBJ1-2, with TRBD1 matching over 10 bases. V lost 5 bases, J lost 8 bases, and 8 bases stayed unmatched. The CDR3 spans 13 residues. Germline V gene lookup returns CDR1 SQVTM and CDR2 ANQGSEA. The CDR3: CSVKEPGQGGYTF. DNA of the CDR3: TGCAGCGTTAAGGAACCGGGACAGGGGGGCTACACCTTC. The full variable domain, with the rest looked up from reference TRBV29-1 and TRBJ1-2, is SAVISQKPSRDICQRGTSLTIQCQVDSQVTMMFWYRQQPGQSLTLIATANQGSEATYESGFVIDKFPISRPNLTFSTLTVSNMSPEDSSIYLCSVKEPGQGGYTFGSGTRLTVV.

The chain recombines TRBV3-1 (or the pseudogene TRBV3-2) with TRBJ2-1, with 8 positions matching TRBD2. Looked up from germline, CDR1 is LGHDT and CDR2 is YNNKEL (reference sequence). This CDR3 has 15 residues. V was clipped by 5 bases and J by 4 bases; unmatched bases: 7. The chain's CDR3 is CASSATSGPYNEQFF. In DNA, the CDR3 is TGTGCCAGCAGCGCTACTAGCGGCCCTTACAATGAGCAGTTCTTC.

The CDR3 region has the DNA TGTGCCAGTAGTGGACAGGGGATTAATAGCAATCAGCCCCAGCATTTT. This gives the protein CASSGQGINSNQPQHF. The chain recombines TRBV19 with TRBJ1-5; 9 positions match TRBD1. Trimming removed 5 bases from V and 0 bases from J; junction bases left unmatched: 5. The CDR3 has 16 amino acids. Germline loops: CDR1 LNHDA, CDR2 SQIVND (reference sequence).

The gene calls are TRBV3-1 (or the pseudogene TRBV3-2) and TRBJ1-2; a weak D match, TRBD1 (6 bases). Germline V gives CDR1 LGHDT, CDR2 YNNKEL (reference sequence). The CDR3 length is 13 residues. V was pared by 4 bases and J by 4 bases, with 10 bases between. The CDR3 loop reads CASSLKDSYGYTF. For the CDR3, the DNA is TGTGCCAGCAGCCTCAAGGACAGCTATGGCTACACCTTC.

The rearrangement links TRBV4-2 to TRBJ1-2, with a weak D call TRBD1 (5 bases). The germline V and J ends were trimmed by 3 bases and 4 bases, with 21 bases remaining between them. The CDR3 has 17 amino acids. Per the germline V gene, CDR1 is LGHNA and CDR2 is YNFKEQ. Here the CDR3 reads CASSHAPGGGNPYGYTF. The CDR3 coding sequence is TGTGCCAGCAGCCATGCTCCCGGGGGGGGGAATCCCTATGGCTACACCTTC.

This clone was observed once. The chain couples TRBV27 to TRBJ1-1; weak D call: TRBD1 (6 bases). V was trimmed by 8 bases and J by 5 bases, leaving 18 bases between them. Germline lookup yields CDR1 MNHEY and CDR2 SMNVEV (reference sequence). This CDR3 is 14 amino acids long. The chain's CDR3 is CASYSPGGWTEAFF. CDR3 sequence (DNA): TGTGCCAGCTATTCTCCTGGGGGCTGGACTGAAGCTTTCTTT.

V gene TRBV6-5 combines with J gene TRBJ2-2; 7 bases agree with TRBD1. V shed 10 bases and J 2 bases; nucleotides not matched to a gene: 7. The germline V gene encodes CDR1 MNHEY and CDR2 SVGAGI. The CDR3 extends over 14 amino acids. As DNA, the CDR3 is TGTGCCACCCGACAGGGACCCAACACCGGGGAGCTGTTTTTT. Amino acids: CATRQGPNTGELFF.

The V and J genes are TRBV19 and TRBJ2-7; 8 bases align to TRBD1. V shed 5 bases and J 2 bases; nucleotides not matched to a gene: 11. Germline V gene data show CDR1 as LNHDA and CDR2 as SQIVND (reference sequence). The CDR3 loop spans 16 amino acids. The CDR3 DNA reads TGTGCCAGTAGTTCCGGGACAGGTTGGGGGGCCTACGAGCAGTACTTC. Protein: CASSSGTGWGAYEQYF.

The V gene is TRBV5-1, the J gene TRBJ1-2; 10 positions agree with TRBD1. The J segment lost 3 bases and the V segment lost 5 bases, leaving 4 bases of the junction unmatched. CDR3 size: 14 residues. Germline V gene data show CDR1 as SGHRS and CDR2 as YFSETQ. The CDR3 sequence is CASSDRGRDYGYTF. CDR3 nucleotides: TGCGCCAGCAGTGACAGGGGGCGCGACTATGGCTACACCTTC.